This TCR beta chain was captured by sequencing in a study of cytomegalovirus exposure and HLA in healthy donors (dated by TCRdb to the late 2010s). Broadly, across the study: An earlier analysis of about 560 of the donors reported roughly 300 Gb of sequence data and 95 million to 140 million unique TCR beta sequences obtained from approximately 180 million T cells. Among 300 to 500 genotyped donors of the cohort, an average of around 240,000 unique TCR beta nucleotide sequences was sequenced per donor, of which approximately 19% were non-productive. The study used immunosequencing to profile the T cell repertoires of hundreds of subjects and linked those repertoires to cytomegalovirus serostatus. A later genetic analysis used genome-wide SNP genotypes for about 60% of the roughly 670 donors, treating that subset as a discovery cohort. All discovery cohort repertoires had been generated using a single sequencing platform. An early release covering 500 to 750 HLA-typed donors comprised 250 to 350 gigabases of sequencing data and 85 million or so unique TCR sequences. Besides the first cohort of under 700 subjects, a separate validation cohort made up of 120 different subjects was used. Among the roughly 390 genotyped donors, around 81% belonged to the genetic ancestry cluster associated with self-reported Caucasian donors. Rather than drawing on any new phenotypic data, the later analysis identified candidate immune exposures from TCR beta sequences and the way those sequences occurred across donors. The aim of the study was to test whether cataloging public T cell receptors could identify signatures of past pathogen exposure. The study combined high-throughput TCR immunosequencing, statistical association of individual TCRs with disease status, and machine learning to predict cytomegalovirus infection status. Four or five DR-DQ haplotypes were treated as single units for association and clustering because of strong linkage in the cohort. Typing coverage varied by locus: about 629-640 donors for A, B, C, DRB1 and DQB1; about 520 for DQA1; about 590 for DPA1; around 450 for DPB1. Both class I and class II loci were covered by HLA typing, at four-digit resolution. A later analysis re-examined previously published TCR beta repertoires from more than 600 donors and added high-resolution HLA genotyping to investigate patterns of TCR occurrence. An earlier analysis of a few hundred of the donors applied high-throughput TCR beta sequencing to assess whether each TCR beta V gene segment acted as functional or pseudogenic. Donor age, sex, ethnicity and CMV serostatus were collected together with the repertoire data. Study-wide conclusions, independent of this receptor: A cluster of highly shared sequence variants was judged likely to represent a technical artifact of the sequencing pipeline. According to the authors, the approach could potentially be generalized to other disease states and immunological phenotypes. In both the original and validation cohorts, the classifier was reported to diagnose cytomegalovirus status with high specificity and sensitivity. Assigning TCR associations to individual alleles was difficult when HLA alleles, especially DR and DQ, strongly co-occurred. The earlier analysis of about 600 of the donors excluded around 17 rarely observed V segments, including chromosome 9 orphons, because counts were too low. HLA typing was unavailable for some donors at each locus, so association tests used only the typed subset. Correlated functional status among segregating V segments might reflect linkage disequilibrium, but an unknown experimental factor could not be ruled out. A later analysis found that HLA-associated TCR beta chains were more clonally expanded and had lower generation probabilities than equally common non-associated chains. A few of the identified cytomegalovirus-associated TCR beta chains were confirmed in vitro to be specific for cytomegalovirus antigens. According to a later genetic analysis, donors in an Asian-associated ancestry cluster had fewer N-insertions in productive TCRs than the approximately 630-donor mean. In a later analysis, most CMV-associated TCR beta chains were found to appear HLA-restricted, with HLA associations seemingly driven largely by CMV exposure. In a later analysis, several top co-occurrence clusters were reported to appear linked to parvovirus B19, influenza, CMV and Epstein-Barr virus. For the cohort, immune exposure information was limited to CMV serostatus. An earlier analysis of roughly 570 of the donors showed that most TCR beta V segments appeared in productive rearrangements either about 87% or about 30% of the time, which broadly matched IMGT annotations. Most TCR sequences were observed very rarely across donors, whereas some public TCRs were present in many individuals. In a later analysis, 16,951 TCR beta sequences were associated with specific HLA alleles at a false discovery rate of 0.05. The study gave a list of about 150 TCR beta chains associated with cytomegalovirus. A later genetic analysis associated a missense DCLRE1C variant with V-gene and J-gene trimming of TCR beta chains, and an independent cohort replicated the association. A further reported finding was that TCR beta sequences accurately predicted the HLA-A and HLA-B alleles for most subjects in the first cohort. This cohort had only TCR beta chains sequenced, and the lack of alpha or paired-chain data limited which features could be detected. In a later analysis, TCR association rates were found to vary across HLA loci, with the most associated TCRs seen for DRB1 alleles and the fewest for HLA-C alleles. Some IMGT-functional V segments, including TRBV6-2 and TRBV6-3, could not be told apart with the 87-base-pair reads, so those segments were excluded. Sequencing depth was assumed to be roughly uniform across donors in the presence/absence analyses, though that assumption may not hold.

Concerning this clone itself: It lacks a known antigen. Base qualities are missing; no much larger clone stands one base away.

The cohort consisted of approximately 690 healthy bone marrow donors. At the time of sampling, every cohort member was nominally healthy, though immune exposures that went unrecorded were likely present. The donor tested CMV seropositive and was one of the 289 seropositive cohort members. Every donor gave a peripheral blood sample, and the peripheral blood mononuclear cells from that sample were used for TCR beta sequencing. Genomic DNA extraction from the blood cell samples was performed with the Qiagen DNeasy Blood Extraction Kit. As encoded in the germline V gene, CDR1 is MNHEY while CDR2 is SVGAGI. The junction shows trimming of 5 bases on V and 8 bases on J, plus 19 bases between the germline ends. From the cysteine up to the phenylalanine, the CDR3 has a length of 15 residues. Just the 45-base CDR3 DNA is kept, in frame starting at base 1. Library generation was performed with the immunoSEQ multiplex PCR assay. The multiplex PCR relied on a mix of 60 forward primers for TCR Vbeta segments and 13 reverse primers for TCR Jbeta segments. The CDR3 region of rearranged TCR beta genes was amplified from genomic DNA by a multiplex PCR assay. Amplified TCR beta libraries were sequenced as 87-base-pair reads on the Illumina HiSeq System. In the paper's pipeline: A later analysis counted tens of millions of unique TCR beta chains across the 666 repertoires, and 9 million to 14 million of these chains were shared by at least two donors. A nearest-neighbor algorithm error-corrected the raw reads and collapsed the reads into unique sequences, merging closely related sequences to remove PCR and sequencing errors. To assign V, D and J gene segments, CDR3 sequences were aligned to IMGT reference sequences. For a sequence to be retained, a match of at least six nucleotides to both a V gene segment and a J gene segment was required. A rearrangement counted as productive if the CDR3 had no stop codons and remained in frame with V and J, and every other rearrangement counted as non-productive. Following IMGT convention, CDR3 was defined as the stretch from the second conserved V-encoded cysteine up to the conserved J-encoded phenylalanine. The earlier analysis of approximately 500 of the donors excluded sequences that lacked an unambiguous match to a single V gene segment. In an earlier analysis of almost 600 of the donors, a V segment was called functional when productive rearrangements were above 56.7%, and segregating when the standard deviation between donors exceeded 5%. A statistical classification framework was built to diagnose cytomegalovirus status from the catalog of TCR beta chain sequences. In a later analysis, TCR nucleotide sequences were compared against IMGT/GENE-DB human TR gene sequences so that V and J genes could be assigned. The TCRdist pipeline was used in a later analysis to assign CDR3 sequences and most-parsimonious VDJ recombination scenarios. In a later analysis, each TCR beta chain was defined by its CDR3 amino acid sequence together with its V-gene family, and reads lacking a unique V-gene family were excluded. A later analysis removed roughly 590 highly shared, low-generation-probability nucleotide sequences to deal with suspected cross-contamination and a sequencing artifact. For each public chain, a later analysis derived a clonal expansion index from normalized ranks of inferred template counts within each repertoire. Generation probabilities in a later analysis came from a VDJ recombination model fitted to out-of-frame rearrangements, and those results were checked against IGoR. In a later analysis, hypergeometric tests were used to score TCR-TCR, TCR-HLA and TCR-CMV co-occurrence, with a repertoire-size bias correction applied to TCR pairs. False discovery rates were estimated in a later analysis by permuting HLA or CMV assignments 20 times. A later analysis grouped co-occurring TCRs with DBSCAN, adding TCRdist sequence similarity when clustering within HLA-allele-positive subsets. Co-occurrence clustering excluded repertoires with fewer than 30,000 or more than 120,000 public chains, plus five with anomalous nucleotide sharing. In TCRdb, the immuneACCESS table is reduced to in-frame sequences with V and J assigned. These tables do not hold every clone; where another copy was compared, an unresolved V gene accounts for under half, and the others remain unexplained. The V and J calls and the clone size are those of that table, but D and trimming were determined from the DNA. The sample has 150,000 or so clones on record, more than 80% of them singletons. Around 4.7% of the sample is held by the ten biggest clonotypes.

The origin of this receptor is a woman under 30 in good health and CMV-seropositive. Recombination joined TRBV6-5 with TRBJ2-1; matching of 9 bases hints at TRBD2 as the D gene. Sequenced input: PBMCs. The DNA sequence follows: TGTGCCAGCAGTCCCCAGGGGGCTAGCGGGGATGAGCAGTTCTTC. Its product reads: CASSPQGASGDEQFF.